This T cell receptor beta chain was identified during a study of vaccination and CD4 T cells after COVID-19. Study in general: Post-vaccination samples were procured at a median of approximately 70 days following dose two (range 14 to 241). Cells were stimulated with overlapping spike peptide pools from SARS-CoV-2, HCoV-NL63, HCoV-OC43 and HCoV-229E.

Points on this clonotype: The antigen is undetermined.

Cultured CD4+ T cell DNA underwent sequencing with the Oncomine TCR Beta short-read assay. TCRdb recomputed calls from the PCR reads with MiXCR, one row per CDR3 protein. The sample has 20,000 or so distinct CDR3 sequences; almost 50% are singletons. Germline V CDR1 and CDR2: MNHNS, SASEGT. V dropped 5 bases and J dropped 5; count of bases not matched to a gene: 5. The CDR3 length is 14 residues. Documented treatment: roughly 11-day PBMC culture with coronavirus spike peptide pools or control peptides (ViraFEST assay). Expanded clonotypes were found by TCR sequencing after peptide-pool stimulation (ViraFEST). Per well, 1.5 million to 2.5 million PBMCs were cultured in the presence of roughly 10 IU/ml IL-2 and around 10 ug/ml peptide pools.

This chain connects TRBV6-1 to TRBJ2-5, with 10 bases lining up with TRBD2. The clonotype originates from a human donor who had recovered from COVID-19. The material sequenced was CD4+ T cells from blood, cultured in vitro. The CDR3 spells CASSKGLASETQYF. In DNA, the CDR3 is TGTGCCAGCAGTAAGGGACTAGCGTCTGAGACCCAGTACTTC.